This T cell receptor beta chain appears in the sequencing data of a study of cytomegalovirus exposure and HLA in healthy donors. This CDR3 region has 17 residues. V was pared by 3 bases and J by 3 bases, with 7 bases of the junction left unmatched. In germline, CDR1 is MDHEN, CDR2 SYDVKM. Primers for the PCR totalled 60 Vbeta and 13 Jbeta. The table came from immunoSEQ multiplex PCR; TCRdb's copy has only in-frame clones and leaves some out. The sample records some 110,000 clones, 70% to 85% being singletons. This receptor was identified in a woman aged 45-60 years in good health and CMV-seropositive. The sequencing input was PBMCs. The chain joins TRBV28 to TRBJ1-3, with 11 bases fitting TRBD1. In DNA, the CDR3 is TGTGCCAGCAGTTTTAGTCTCGGGACAGGGGGTGGAAACACCATATATTTT. Encoded protein: CASSFSLGTGGGNTIYF. Filled out from reference TRBV28 and TRBJ1-3, the complete variable domain reads DVKVTQSSRYLVKRTGEKVFLECVQDMDHENMFWYRQDPGLGLRLIYFSYDVKMKEKGDIPEGYSVSREKKERFSLILESASTNQTSMYLCASSFSLGTGGGNTIYFGEGSWLTVV.